The clone carrying this T cell receptor beta chain appeared many times. Its antigen remains unidentified. Each TCR beta library was made by quantitative 5'-RACE that incorporated molecular barcodes. TCRdb reprocessed the 5' RACE reads with MiXCR, giving one entry per CDR3 protein. The sample includes approximately 140,000 distinct CDR3 sequences, roughly 8.3% of them seen just once. This sample is drawn from a study of CD8 T cells in ankylosing spondylitis. Overall study results and limits: Apparently characteristic of ankylosing spondylitis blood was a TCR beta motif (roughly eight highly homologous variants). Disease-linked clones reportedly concentrated significantly in matched ankylosing spondylitis synovial fluid.

This CDR3 contains 16 residues. Trimming took 5 bases from V and 2 from J; bases not matched to a gene: 10. Looked up from germline, CDR1 is DFQATT and CDR2 is SNEGSKA (reference sequence). The chain uses TRBV20-1 and TRBJ2-2; 8 nucleotides align to TRBD1. This sequence was found in a male donor with ankylosing spondylitis. The sequenced sample was synovial fluid, either unsorted or a sorted T cell fraction (not recorded which). The chain's CDR3 is CSADIRGRENTGELFF. CDR3 sequence (DNA): TGCAGTGCTGATATCAGGGGGCGGGAAAACACCGGGGAGCTGTTTTTT.